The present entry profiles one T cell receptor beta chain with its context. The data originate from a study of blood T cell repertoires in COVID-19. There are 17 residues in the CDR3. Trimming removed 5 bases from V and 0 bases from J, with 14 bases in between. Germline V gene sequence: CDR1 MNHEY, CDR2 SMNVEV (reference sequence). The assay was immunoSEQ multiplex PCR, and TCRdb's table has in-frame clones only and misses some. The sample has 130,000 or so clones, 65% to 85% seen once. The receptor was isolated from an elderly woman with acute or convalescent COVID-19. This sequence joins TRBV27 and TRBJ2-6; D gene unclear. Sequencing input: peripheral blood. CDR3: CASSQSVVNSGANVLTF. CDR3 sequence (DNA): TGTGCCAGCAGTCAGAGCGTGGTGAACTCTGGGGCCAACGTCCTGACTTTC.